The entry below gives a single T cell receptor beta chain sequence along with its context. The data originate from a study of blood T cell repertoires in COVID-19. Overall study: Both acute and convalescent COVID-19 samples were obtained from the United States, Italy and Spain. T cells, B-cell-depleted T cells, or PBMCs supplied cDNA or gDNA.

From germline, CDR1 is SGHNT and CDR2 YYREEE (reference sequence). V shed 4 bases and J 0 bases; nucleotides not matched to a gene: 10. The CDR3 loop spans 17 amino acids. Per the original methods: Amplified reference gene primers provided the basis for estimating nucleated cell counts. Generated by immunoSEQ multiplex PCR, the TCRdb table keeps only in-frame clones and is missing some. V and J calls plus clone size are reproduced from that table; the DNA served to infer D and trimming. The table includes about 89,000 clones, about 74% detected once. Sequenced: peripheral blood. The V call is TRBV5-4, the J call TRBJ2-1, with 7 bases fitting TRBD2. This receptor was obtained from a human donor in a cohort sampled during active COVID-19. Here the CDR3 DNA reads TGTGCCAGCAGCCCCACGGGGGGACTAAGCTCCTACAATGAGCAGTTCTTC. The encoded protein is CASSPTGGLSSYNEQFF. Complete variable domain (other parts from reference TRBV5-4 and TRBJ2-1): ETGVTQSPTHLIKTRGQQVTLRCSSQSGHNTVSWYQQALGQGPQFIFQYYREEENGRGNFPPRFSGLQFPNYSSELNVNALELDDSALYLCASSPTGGLSSYNEQFFGPGTRLTVL.